Listed below are T cell receptor beta chains from one sample, sequenced in a study of shared clonotypes between healthy human individuals. Sequencing was performed with immunoSEQ multiplex PCR; in TCRdb, only in-frame clones are kept and a portion is missing. Here the sample spans about 2 million clones, approximately 95% being singletons. The sequencing input was naive CD4+ T cells sorted from blood. The source of these receptors is a young man in good health. CDR3s include the opening cysteine and the closing phenylalanine or tryptophan. D genes are given only for firm matches. Clone size is shown for a subset of rows, as once, few, many or a class of expanded clone.

cdr3_aa,cdr3_nt,d_call,clone_size,j_call,v_call
CAWSVNPGGDGYTF,TGTGCCTGGAGTGTAAATCCGGGAGGGGATGGCTACACCTTC,.,.,TRBJ1-2,TRBV30
CASSWGEEAFF,TGTGCCAGCAGTTGGGGGGAGGAAGCTTTCTTT,.,.,TRBJ1-1,TRBV6-6
CASSPTENTEAFF,TGTGCCAGCAGTCCGACAGAGAACACTGAAGCTTTCTTT,.,.,TRBJ1-1,TRBV6-6
CASSIGQIYEQYF,TGTGCCAGTAGTATAGGGCAGATCTACGAGCAGTACTTC,.,.,TRBJ2-7,TRBV19
CASSPPTPGSTEAFF,TGTGCCAGCTCACCACCGACGCCCGGGTCCACTGAAGCTTTCTTT,.,once,TRBJ1-1,TRBV18
CASSLDSSYNSPLHF,TGTGCCAGCAGCTTGGACTCCAGCTATAATTCACCCCTCCACTTT,.,.,TRBJ1-6,TRBV5-4
CASSSHRGSYGYTF,TGTGCCAGCAGCTCTCACAGGGGCTCCTATGGCTACACCTTC,TRBD1,.,TRBJ1-2,TRBV7-2
CASSQSEIGSDTQYF,TGTGCCAGCAGCCAGAGCGAAATAGGGTCAGATACGCAGTATTTT,.,.,TRBJ2-3,TRBV7-9
CAWSSWAPGNTIYF,TGTGCCTGGAGTTCTTGGGCCCCTGGAAACACCATATATTTT,.,.,TRBJ1-3,TRBV30
CASSPTGNQETQYF,TGTGCCAGCAGCCCGACAGGGAACCAAGAGACCCAGTACTTC,TRBD1,.,TRBJ2-5,TRBV6-5
CASSSGTSGGPSTGELFF,TGTGCCAGCAGTTCCGGGACTAGCGGGGGGCCGAGTACCGGGGAGCTGTTTTTT,TRBD2,.,TRBJ2-2,TRBV28
CASSLRTGLVYF,TGTGCCAGCAGTTTACGGACAGGTTTGGTGTACTTC,TRBD1,once,TRBJ2-7,TRBV27
CASSLMDSQRKSGYTF,TGTGCCAGCAGCTTAATGGACAGCCAAAGGAAGTCCGGCTACACCTTC,.,.,TRBJ1-2,TRBV7-8
CSVEVITAWNTGELFF,TGCAGCGTTGAAGTTATCACAGCCTGGAACACCGGGGAGCTGTTTTTT,.,.,TRBJ2-2,TRBV29-1
CASSQERYSNQPQHF,TGCGCCAGCAGCCAAGAAAGGTATAGCAATCAGCCCCAGCATTTT,.,.,TRBJ1-5,TRBV4-3
CASSLGLLGDSYEQYF,TGTGCCAGCAGCTTAGGGCTGCTGGGCGACTCCTACGAGCAGTACTTC,.,.,TRBJ2-7,TRBV7-9